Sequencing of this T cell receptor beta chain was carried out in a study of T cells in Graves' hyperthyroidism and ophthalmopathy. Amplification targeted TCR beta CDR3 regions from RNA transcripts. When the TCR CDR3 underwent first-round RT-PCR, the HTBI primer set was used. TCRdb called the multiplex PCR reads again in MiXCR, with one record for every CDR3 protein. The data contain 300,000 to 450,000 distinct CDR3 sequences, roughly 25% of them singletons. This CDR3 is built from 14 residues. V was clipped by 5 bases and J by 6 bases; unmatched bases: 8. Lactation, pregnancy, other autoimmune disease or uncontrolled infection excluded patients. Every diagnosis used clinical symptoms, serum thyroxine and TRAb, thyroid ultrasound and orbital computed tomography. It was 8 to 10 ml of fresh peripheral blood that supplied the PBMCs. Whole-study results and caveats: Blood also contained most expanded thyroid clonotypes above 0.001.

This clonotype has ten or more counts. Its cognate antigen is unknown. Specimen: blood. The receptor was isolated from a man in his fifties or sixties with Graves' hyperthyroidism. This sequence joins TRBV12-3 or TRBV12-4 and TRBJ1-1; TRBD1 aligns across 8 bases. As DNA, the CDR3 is TGTGCCAGCAGTCCGGACAGGGTTTATCCTGAAGCTTTCTTT. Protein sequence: CASSPDRVYPEAFF.